Below, 14 T cell receptor beta chains from the same sample are listed, as sequenced in a study of blood T cell repertoires in COVID-19. Clones were read by immunoSEQ multiplex PCR, and TCRdb kept only the in-frame ones, dropping some. The sample contains 260,000 or so clones, roughly 76% of which appear only once. What was sequenced was peripheral blood. These receptor sequences come from an elderly woman with COVID-19, enrolled during active disease.

This chain uses TRBV12-3 or TRBV12-4 with TRBJ2-7; TRBD2 is a possible D gene (6 bases). Trimming removed 3 bases from V and 3 bases from J, with 9 bases in between. CDR3 length equals 13 residues. The CDR3 spells CASSFGLNYEQYF. In nucleotides, the CDR3 is TGTGCCAGCAGTTTTGGACTAAACTACGAGCAGTACTTC.

The chain has TRBV27 and TRBJ1-1; 7 bases are a match to TRBD1. This CDR3 has 18 amino acids. From germline, CDR1 is MNHEY and CDR2 SMNVEV (reference sequence). J was trimmed by 1 base and V by 5 bases; bases with no gene match: 16. As DNA, the CDR3 is TGTGCCAGCAGTCCTTACCCCCCAACAGGGGCTCGGAACACTGAAGCTTTCTTT. It translates to CASSPYPPTGARNTEAFF.

The chain recombines TRBV29-1 with TRBJ1-2; a weak D match, TRBD1 (6 bases). The V end was cut by 1 base, the J end by 0 bases, with 15 bases between. Per the germline V gene, CDR1 is SQVTM and CDR2 is ANQGSEA. The CDR3 covers 16 residues. The CDR3 loop is CSVEGSFSGANYGYTF. The CDR3 DNA sequence: TGCAGCGTTGAAGGCTCCTTTTCAGGGGCTAACTATGGCTACACCTTC.

The rearrangement uses TRBV2 and TRBJ1-3; TRBD1 matches at 7 bases. Per the germline V gene, CDR1 is SNHLY and CDR2 is FYNNEI. V lost 6 bases to trimming and J lost 0 bases; unmatched junction nucleotides: 14. The CDR3 is 18 residues long. CDR3 nucleotides: TGTGCCAGCAGGGAGGCAGGGGGAATGGTTTTCTCTGGAAACACCATATATTTT. Its protein product is CASREAGGMVFSGNTIYF.

The chain joins TRBV15 to TRBJ1-2; 7 bases agree with TRBD1. The CDR3 spans 15 residues. From germline, CDR1 is LNHNV and CDR2 YYDKDF (reference sequence). V was clipped by 2 bases and J by 8 bases; unmatched bases: 11. CDR3 in amino acids: CATSRRRQGGSGYTF. Here the CDR3 DNA reads TGTGCCACCAGCAGACGCAGACAGGGAGGATCCGGCTACACCTTC.

The V call is TRBV6-5, the J call TRBJ1-1; tentatively, D is TRBD1 (5 bases). The CDR3 runs 12 residues. CDR1 is MNHEY and CDR2 is SVGAGI in the germline V gene. V lost 6 bases and J 5 bases, leaving 10 bases between the germline ends. Written as DNA, the CDR3 is TGTGCCAGCAGCTCCGGGGGAACTGAAGCTTTCTTT. Protein sequence: CASSSGGTEAFF.

V usage is TRBV28 and J usage is TRBJ1-2, with 10 bases that match TRBD1. J gave up 6 bases and V 3 bases, and 13 bases lay outside the gene matches. CDR1 MDHEN and CDR2 SYDVKM come from the germline V gene. This CDR3 comprises 17 residues. CDR3 amino acids: CASSFPGQGYIGDGYTF. DNA for the CDR3: TGTGCCAGCAGTTTTCCGGGACAGGGGTATATCGGCGATGGCTACACCTTC.

This clone came up a few times. J is TRBJ1-6 and V is TRBV30; D unclear. V lost 1 base and J lost 13, with 8 bases in between. CDR3 size: 11 residues. Germline V CDR1 and CDR2: GTSNPN, SVGIG (reference sequence). Here the CDR3 DNA reads TGTGCCTGGAGTGCCTCCGGGCCCCTCCACTTT. Protein sequence: CAWSASGPLHF.

This sequence joins TRBV7-9 and TRBJ1-1; 7 bases are shared with TRBD1. J lost 4 bases, V lost 1 base, and 3 bases had no gene match. The CDR3 extends over 14 amino acids. Germline lookup yields CDR1 SEHNR and CDR2 FQNEAQ (reference sequence). The CDR3 DNA sequence: TGTGCCAGCAGCTTAGGTCCAGGGGGCACTGAAGCTTTCTTT. The encoded protein is CASSLGPGGTEAFF.

The chain couples TRBV5-1 to TRBJ1-3, with 7 bases lining up with TRBD1. V lost 3 bases and J lost 0; bases outside the gene matches: 9. Germline lookup yields CDR1 SGHRS and CDR2 YFSETQ. The CDR3 contains 17 residues. DNA of the CDR3: TGCGCCAGCAGCTCGAGCGGACAGGATCTCTCTGGAAACACCATATATTTT. This gives the protein CASSSSGQDLSGNTIYF.

This chain uses TRBV6-5 with TRBJ1-1, with TRBD1 matching 8 bases. Germline lookup yields CDR1 MNHEY and CDR2 SVGAGI. This CDR3 region has 15 residues. J gave up 4 bases and V 5 bases, and 9 bases lay outside the gene matches. The CDR3 region is CASSPGTGGSTEAFF. The CDR3 DNA reads TGTGCCAGCAGTCCCGGGACAGGAGGGAGCACTGAAGCTTTCTTT.

The rearrangement uses TRBV2 and TRBJ2-5; 8 positions match TRBD1. The trim removed 1 base at V and 5 bases at J, leaving 6 bases unmatched. Germline V gene data show CDR1 as SNHLY and CDR2 as FYNNEI. This CDR3 spans 15 amino acids. CDR3 region: CASSEGPGGGETQYF. Here the CDR3 DNA reads TGTGCCAGCAGTGAAGGCCCAGGGGGCGGTGAGACCCAGTACTTC.

This clone was observed a few times. The chain employs TRBV30 and TRBJ1-2, with D uncertain. Trimming took 3 bases from V and 2 from J, leaving 10 bases between them. Germline CDR1 and CDR2: GTSNPN and SVGIG (reference sequence). CDR3 length: 13 amino acids. In DNA form, the CDR3 reads TGTGCCTGGAGAAGTGAGAAAAACTATGGCTACACCTTC. The encoded protein is CAWRSEKNYGYTF.

The V and J genes are TRBV7-9 and TRBJ2-7, with a possible D match to TRBD1 (6 bases). The CDR3 runs to 12 residues. V was trimmed by 5 bases and J by 2 bases, leaving 7 bases between them. Germline V gene lookup returns CDR1 SEHNR and CDR2 FQNEAQ (reference sequence). The CDR3 sequence: CASSTGTYEQYF. The DNA for the CDR3 is TGTGCCAGCAGCACAGGGACCTACGAGCAGTACTTC.